Sequencing of this T cell receptor (beta chain) was carried out in a study of T-cell memory formation after mild COVID-19. The CDR3 is 14 amino acids. The V end was cut by 2 bases, the J end by 2 bases, with 8 bases between. CDR1 and CDR2 from the germline V gene are SGHRS and YFSETQ. TCRdb reanalysed the 5' RACE reads using MiXCR and keeps one entry per CDR3 protein. Of over 500,000 distinct CDR3 sequences listed, roughly 17% are singletons. This clonotype was seen a few times. This TCR was recovered from an adult woman who had mild COVID-19 (a few samples of this study predate the infection). Cell type and time point are not known. Material for sequencing was PBMCs or a T cell subset sorted from them (not recorded which). The J gene is TRBJ2-1, the V gene TRBV5-1; D unresolved. The CDR3 is CASSLLDTYNEQFF. Here the CDR3 DNA reads TGCGCCAGCAGCTTATTAGACACCTACAATGAGCAGTTCTTC. Complete variable domain (other parts from reference TRBV5-1 and TRBJ2-1): KAGVTQTPRYLIKTRGQQVTLSCSPISGHRSVSWYQQTPGQGLQFLFEYFSETQRNKGNFPGRFSGRQFSNSRSEMNVSTLELGDSALYLCASSLLDTYNEQFFGPGTRLTVL.